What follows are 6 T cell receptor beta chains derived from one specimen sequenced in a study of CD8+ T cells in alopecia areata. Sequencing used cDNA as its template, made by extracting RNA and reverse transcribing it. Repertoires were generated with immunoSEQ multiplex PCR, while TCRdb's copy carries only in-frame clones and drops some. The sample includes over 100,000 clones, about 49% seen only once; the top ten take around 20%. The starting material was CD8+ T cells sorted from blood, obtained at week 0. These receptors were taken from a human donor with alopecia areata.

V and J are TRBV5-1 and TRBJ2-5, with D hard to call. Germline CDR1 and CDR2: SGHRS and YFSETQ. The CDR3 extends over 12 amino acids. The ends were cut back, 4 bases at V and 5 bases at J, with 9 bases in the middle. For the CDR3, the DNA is TGCGCCAGCAGCCCTCGAAAGGAGACCCAGTACTTC. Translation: CASSPRKETQYF.

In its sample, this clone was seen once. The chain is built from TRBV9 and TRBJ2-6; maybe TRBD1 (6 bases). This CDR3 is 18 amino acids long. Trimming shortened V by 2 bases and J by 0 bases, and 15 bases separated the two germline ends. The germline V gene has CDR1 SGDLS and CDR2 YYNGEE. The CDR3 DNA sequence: TGTGCCAGCAGCGTTTTCAGGGGCCCCAGCTCTGGGGCCAACGTCCTGACTTTC. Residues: CASSVFRGPSSGANVLTF.

The CDR3 bases are TGTGCCAGCAGCTTAGGATCGCCTCTGGGGTACGGCAATCAGCCCCAGCATTTT. This translates into CASSLGSPLGYGNQPQHF. V usage is TRBV11-2 and J usage is TRBJ1-5; D unclear. Trimming took off 1 base at V and 2 bases at J, with 18 bases between the two ends. The germline V gene has CDR1 SGHAT and CDR2 FQNNGV. The CDR3 runs 18 residues.

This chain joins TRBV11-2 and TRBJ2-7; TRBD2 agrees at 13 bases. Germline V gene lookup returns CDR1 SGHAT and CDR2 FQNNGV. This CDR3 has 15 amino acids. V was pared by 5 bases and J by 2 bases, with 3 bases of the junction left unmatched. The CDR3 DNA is TGTGCCAGCAGCCTCGGACTAGCGGGGGCCTACGAGCAGTACTTC. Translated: CASSLGLAGAYEQYF.

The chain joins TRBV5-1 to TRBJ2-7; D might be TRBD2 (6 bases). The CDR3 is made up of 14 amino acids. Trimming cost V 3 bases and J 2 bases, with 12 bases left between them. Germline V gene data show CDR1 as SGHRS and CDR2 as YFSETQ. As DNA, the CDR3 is TGCGCCAGCAGCTCCCGGGACTTCCCCTACGAGCAGTACTTC. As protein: CASSSRDFPYEQYF.

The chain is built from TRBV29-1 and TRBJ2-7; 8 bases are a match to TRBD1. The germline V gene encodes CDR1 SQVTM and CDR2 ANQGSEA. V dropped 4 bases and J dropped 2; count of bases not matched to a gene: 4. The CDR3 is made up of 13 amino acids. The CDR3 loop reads CSVGPGGPYEQYF. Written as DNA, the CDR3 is TGCAGCGTTGGGCCAGGGGGCCCCTACGAGCAGTACTTC.